This is a list of T cell receptor beta chains from one sample in a study of blood T cell repertoires in COVID-19. Using immunoSEQ multiplex PCR, the repertoire was profiled, and TCRdb retains in-frame clones only, with some absent. The data contain over 110,000 clones, about 91% of them singletons. The sequenced sample was peripheral blood. The receptors here all came from a human donor in a cohort sampled during active COVID-19. Each CDR3 is given with its conserved first and last residue. D genes are given only for firm matches. Clone size, where shown, is once, few, many, or a class for clones that have expanded.

j_call clone_size d_call v_call cdr3_aa cdr3_nt
TRBJ1-1 once - TRBV19 CASSMGGAGTEAFF TGTGCCAGTAGTATGGGGGGGGCAGGGACTGAAGCTTTCTTT
TRBJ2-1 few TRBD2 TRBV9 CASSAPASGGLSSYNEQFF TGTGCCAGCAGCGCCCCTGCCTCGGGGGGACTAAGCTCCTACAATGAGCAGTTCTTC
TRBJ1-1 few TRBD1 TRBV5-1 CASSLGQGAEAFF TGCGCCAGCAGCTTAGGACAGGGGGCTGAAGCTTTCTTT
TRBJ2-7 - TRBD2 TRBV5-4 CASSLELAGAEQYF TGTGCCAGCAGCTTGGAACTAGCGGGGGCTGAGCAGTACTTC
TRBJ2-5 - - TRBV5-4 CASSQERVETQYF TGTGCCAGCAGCCAGGAGAGGGTGGAGACCCAGTACTTC
TRBJ2-3 - TRBD2 TRBV27 CASRLARSTDTQYF TGTGCCAGCCGACTAGCGCGAAGCACAGATACGCAGTATTTT
TRBJ1-4 - - TRBV2 CASSERANEKLFF TGTGCCAGCAGCGAACGCGCTAATGAAAAACTGTTTTTT
TRBJ1-1 few TRBD1 TRBV7-9 CASSWLKTGAGTEAFF TGTGCCAGCAGCTGGCTCAAAACAGGGGCTGGCACTGAAGCTTTCTTT
TRBJ2-7 - TRBD1 TRBV10-3 CAISERQGPYEQYF TGTGCCATCAGTGAACGACAGGGACCTTACGAGCAGTACTTC
TRBJ1-1 once TRBD1 TRBV10-2 CASSPIDRGRTEAFF TGCGCCAGCAGTCCCATCGACAGGGGGCGAACTGAAGCTTTCTTT
TRBJ2-1 - - TRBV7-3 CASSADDRPNSYNEQFF TGTGCCAGCAGCGCGGACGACAGACCAAACTCCTACAATGAGCAGTTCTTC
TRBJ1-1 few - TRBV30 CAWSGQTNTEAFF TGTGCCTGGAGTGGACAGACGAACACTGAAGCTTTCTTT
TRBJ2-2 - TRBD2 TRBV30 CAWSTGLVGTGELFF TGTGCCTGGAGCACGGGACTAGTTGGGACCGGGGAGCTGTTTTTT
TRBJ1-2 - - TRBV7-9 CASSSRTDDGFTF TGTGCCAGCAGCTCTCGGACAGACGATGGCTTCACCTTC
TRBJ2-1 - TRBD1 TRBV27 CASSSTGGNEQFF TGTGCCAGCAGTTCCACAGGGGGGAATGAGCAGTTCTTC
TRBJ2-5 - - TRBV9 CASSVDGFLAQETQYF TGTGCCAGCAGCGTAGACGGGTTTCTAGCCCAAGAGACCCAGTACTTC